These T cell receptor beta chains were read from a single sample in a study of identical twins. TCRdb independently ran MiXCR on the 5' RACE reads; one entry per CDR3 protein. The sample holds around 480,000 distinct CDR3 sequences, 13% to 15% seen once. Separately, the same data were catalogued under a study of yellow fever vaccine responses in identical twins.

The sample taken for sequencing was CD4+ T cells sorted from blood. The receptors come from a woman between 18 and 29 years old in good health. Each CDR3 is given with its conserved first and last residue. The order of the fields is V gene, J gene, clone size, D gene, CDR3 DNA, CDR3 protein. D genes are given only for firm matches. Where a row states a size, it is once, few, many or the class of an expanded clone; other rows omit it.

V: TRBV19; J: TRBJ2-7; size: .; D: .; DNA: TGTGCCAGTAGTATGGACAGTTATTACGAGCAGTACTTC; CDR3: CASSMDSYYEQYF
V: TRBV7-2; J: TRBJ1-1; size: .; D: TRBD1; DNA: TGTGCCAGCAGCCGACAGGGTTGGAACACTGAAGCTTTCTTT; CDR3: CASSRQGWNTEAFF
V: TRBV27; J: TRBJ1-4; size: few; D: .; DNA: TGTGCCAGCCGTTCAGGTTGGGCAACTAATGAAAAACTGTTTTTT; CDR3: CASRSGWATNEKLFF
V: TRBV29-1; J: TRBJ2-7; size: few; D: TRBD1; DNA: TGCAGCGCATGGACAGGGGGTATCCCCTACGAGCAGTACTTC; CDR3: CSAWTGGIPYEQYF
V: TRBV6-1; J: TRBJ2-7; size: .; D: .; DNA: TGTGCCAGCAGGCTGGGTGGGGCCTCTTACGAGCAGTACTTC; CDR3: CASRLGGASYEQYF
V: TRBV20-1; J: TRBJ2-5; size: few; D: .; DNA: TGCAGTGCTAGACTCTTGAGCGGGACCCAGTACTTC; CDR3: CSARLLSGTQYF
V: TRBV20-1; J: TRBJ1-1; size: few; D: .; DNA: TGCAGTGCTAGAGATCCAACTGAGACATTGAAAGCTTTCTTT; CDR3: CSARDPTETLKAFF
V: TRBV19; J: TRBJ2-1; size: .; D: .; DNA: TGTGCCAGTAGTATAAGGTCCAATGAGCAGTTCTTC; CDR3: CASSIRSNEQFF
V: TRBV6-1; J: TRBJ2-3; size: few; D: .; DNA: TGTGCCAGCATGGAGGGGACCCCAGATACGCAGTATTTT; CDR3: CASMEGTPDTQYF
V: TRBV28; J: TRBJ2-7; size: .; D: .; DNA: TGTGCCAGCAAGCCCCAACTAGCTTGGGGCGTTGGGGAGCAGTACTTC; CDR3: CASKPQLAWGVGEQYF
V: TRBV7-3; J: TRBJ2-1; size: .; D: TRBD2; DNA: TGTGCCAGCAGCTTATCTGGTAGCGGGGGCTCCTACAATGAGCAGTTCTTC; CDR3: CASSLSGSGGSYNEQFF
V: TRBV7-2; J: TRBJ2-5; size: .; D: TRBD2; DNA: TGTGCCAGCAGCTTGACTAGCGCAGAGGACCCCCAGTACTTC; CDR3: CASSLTSAEDPQYF
V: TRBV6-2/TRBV6-3; J: TRBJ2-3; size: .; D: .; DNA: TGTGCCAGCAGCAGGACAGCAGATACGCAGTATTTT; CDR3: CASSRTADTQYF
V: TRBV12-3/TRBV12-4; J: TRBJ1-5; size: few; D: .; DNA: TGTGCCAGCAGTTGGTTTGACAATCAGCCCCAGCATTTT; CDR3: CASSWFDNQPQHF
V: TRBV12-3/TRBV12-4; J: TRBJ1-1; size: many; D: .; DNA: TGTGCCAGCAGTCCCCGCCAGGGTGATTATGGCACTGAAGCTTTCTTT; CDR3: CASSPRQGDYGTEAFF